This TCR beta chain derives from a study of cytomegalovirus exposure and HLA in healthy donors. The PCR was carried out with 60 Vbeta primers and 13 Jbeta primers. The protocol was immunoSEQ multiplex PCR, while the TCRdb copy is restricted to in-frame clones and leaves out a portion. The sample lists about 89,000 clones; approximately 80% were seen once. Sequenced: PBMCs. The source of this sequence is a young man in good health and CMV-seronegative.

CDR3 region: CASSWDGTSGSYEQYF. The CDR3 DNA follows: TGTGCCAGCAGTTGGGACGGGACTAGCGGCTCCTACGAGCAGTACTTC. This rearrangement joins TRBV27 to TRBJ2-7; 11 bases fit TRBD2. Looked up from germline, CDR1 is MNHEY and CDR2 is SMNVEV (reference sequence). The V and J ends lost 4 bases and 0 bases, in that order; junction bases with no gene match: 5. The CDR3 contains 16 residues.